This paragraph covers one T cell receptor beta chain sequence. Its antigen is as yet unknown. The entry originates in a study of cytomegalovirus exposure and HLA in healthy donors. General study results and limits: As a later analysis revealed, most CMV-associated TCR beta chains appeared HLA-restricted.

Per the germline V gene, CDR1 is LNHDA and CDR2 is SQIVND (reference sequence). The trim removed 4 bases at V and 7 bases at J, leaving 9 bases unmatched. This CDR3 is built from 16 residues. 60 Vbeta and 13 Jbeta primers were used in PCR. Clones were read by immunoSEQ multiplex PCR, and TCRdb kept only the in-frame ones, dropping some. Of around 200,000 clones in the sample, over 70% were seen once. The TCR comes from a woman aged 55-75 years in good health and CMV-seropositive. Sequencing was performed on PBMCs. The chain combines TRBV19 with TRBJ2-1; 11 positions agree with TRBD2. The CDR3 loop is CASSRAGTSGRNEQFF. Here the CDR3 DNA reads TGTGCCAGTAGTAGGGCCGGGACTAGCGGACGAAATGAGCAGTTCTTC.